The 14 T cell receptor beta chains presented below share a single source sample, sequenced in a study of OX40 agonist ivuxolimab in advanced cancers. Only in-frame clones appear in the TCRdb table, and some are missing; sequencing was by immunoSEQ multiplex PCR. The data hold 65,000 or so clones, with more than 75% observed a single time. Sequencing was performed on CD4+ or CD8+ T cells sorted from blood, taken in a trial of the OX40 agonist ivuxolimab. All receptors come from an adult with an advanced solid tumor such as melanoma, head and neck, liver or kidney cancer.

The chain uses TRBV5-4 and TRBJ2-5; D assignment may be TRBD1 or TRBD2 (5 bases each). The length of the CDR3 is 12 residues. Trimming cost V 3 bases and J 12 bases, with 15 bases left between them. Germline CDR1 is SGHNT and CDR2 is YYREEE (reference sequence). CDR3 nucleotide sequence: TGTGCCAGCAGCTCACTCCGGGACCCAGAGTACTTC. This encodes CASSSLRDPEYF. Combining the CDR3 with reference TRBV5-4 and TRBJ2-5 gives the whole variable domain ETGVTQSPTHLIKTRGQQVTLRCSSQSGHNTVSWYQQALGQGPQFIFQYYREEENGRGNFPPRFSGLQFPNYSSELNVNALELDDSALYLCASSSLRDPEYFGPGTRLLVL.

The chain is built from TRBV11-2 and TRBJ2-5, with unresolved D. This CDR3 is built from 16 residues. V was trimmed by 3 bases and J by 1 base, leaving 15 bases between them. CDR1 is SGHAT and CDR2 is FQNNGV in the germline V gene. The CDR3 loop is CASSLAQTRSQETQYF. The CDR3 DNA sequence: TGTGCCAGCAGCTTGGCGCAGACAAGATCCCAAGAGACCCAGTACTTC.

The rearrangement uses TRBV29-1 and TRBJ2-7, with no clear D. In germline, CDR1 is SQVTM, CDR2 ANQGSEA. Deletions cut 7 bases from V and 2 bases from J, with 12 bases between. The CDR3 consists of 12 residues. CDR3 in amino acids: CSAGTAAYEQYF. The CDR3 DNA is TGCAGCGCTGGAACAGCAGCCTACGAGCAGTACTTC.

This clone was seen a handful of times. DNA of the CDR3: TGTGCCAGCAGCCCGAGTAGCGGGGGTTACAATGAGCAGTTCTTC. Amino acid sequence: CASSPSSGGYNEQFF. The V call is TRBV4-2, the J call TRBJ2-1, with 9 positions matching TRBD2. The V gene's germline CDR1 is LGHNA and CDR2 YNFKEQ. Trimming cost V 4 bases and J 4 bases; bases outside gene matches: 5. This CDR3 is built from 15 residues.

This chain connects TRBV11-2 to TRBJ1-5; 9 bases map to TRBD1. The germline V gene has CDR1 SGHAT and CDR2 FQNNGV. This CDR3 contains 16 residues. Losses at the gene ends were 2 bases for V and 6 bases for J; bases not matched to a gene: 8. The CDR3 DNA is TGTGCCAGCAGCTTACGACCGGGGACAGGGAGTCAGCCCCAGCATTTT. Its translation: CASSLRPGTGSQPQHF. Based on the CDR3 plus reference TRBV11-2 and TRBJ1-5, the full variable domain is EAGVAQSPRYKIIEKRQSVAFWCNPISGHATLYWYQQILGQGPKLLIQFQNNGVVDDSQLPKDRFSAERLKGVDSTLKIQPAKLEDSAVYLCASSLRPGTGSQPQHFGDGTRLSIL.

This sequence joins TRBV4-3 and TRBJ2-3, with 9 bases aligning to TRBD2. The CDR3 sequence is 15 residues long. Trimming cost V 5 bases and J 3 bases; bases outside gene matches: 6. CDR1 and CDR2 (germline): LGHNA, YSLEER. In DNA form, the CDR3 reads TGCGCCAGCAGCTCGGGACTAGCTATTACAGATACGCAGTATTTT. It specifies CASSSGLAITDTQYF.

J is TRBJ2-7 and V is TRBV10-3, with 9 nucleotides matching TRBD2. Trimming removed 4 bases from V and 2 bases from J; junction bases left unmatched: 9. Germline V lookup: CDR1 ENHRY, CDR2 SYGVKD. This CDR3 is 16 amino acids long. The DNA for the CDR3 is TGTGCCATCAGTGGCCTAGTAGCGGGGGATACCTACGAGCAGTACTTC. Translating it yields CAISGLVAGDTYEQYF.

The CDR3 sequence is CASSQPDLFVGNEQFF. DNA of the CDR3: TGCGCCAGCAGCCAACCGGACTTGTTTGTTGGCAATGAGCAGTTCTTC. This chain uses TRBV4-1 with TRBJ2-1; possible D gene TRBD2, 5 bases. This CDR3 has 16 amino acids. Germline V gene sequence: CDR1 MGHRA, CDR2 YSYEKL. V lost 2 bases, J lost 6 bases, and 17 bases lay in between.

V and J are TRBV30 and TRBJ1-1; D is possibly TRBD1 (5 bases). The CDR3 loop spans 16 amino acids. Trimming shortened V by 0 bases and J by 4 bases, and 18 bases separated the two germline ends. Germline V gene sequence: CDR1 GTSNPN, CDR2 SVGIG (reference sequence). The CDR3 bases are TGTGCCTGGAGTGTGGGCCAGGGTCTGATGGGCACTGAAGCTTTCTTT. Protein sequence: CAWSVGQGLMGTEAFF.

J is TRBJ2-2 and V is TRBV6-1, with D possibly matching TRBD2 (5 bases). CDR1 is MNHNS, CDR2 SASEGT, per germline. The CDR3 spans 13 residues. V shed 6 bases and J shed 2 bases, with 7 bases lying between them. DNA of the CDR3: TGTGCCAGCAGACTAGACAACACCGGGGAGCTGTTTTTT. It codes for CASRLDNTGELFF.

The genes are TRBV4-1 and TRBJ2-7; D ambiguous. The V end was cut by 1 base, the J end by 3 bases, with 10 bases between. Germline CDR1 MGHRA, CDR2 YSYEKL. CDR3 size: 14 residues. The CDR3 region has the DNA TGCGCCAGCAGCCAAGTTGGCAGACTCTACGAGCAGTACTTC. It yields the protein CASSQVGRLYEQYF.

In nucleotides, the CDR3 is TGCGCCAGCAGCCAAGGGACCCATCAGCGCACCTACGAGCAGTACTTC. Translated, it gives CASSQGTHQRTYEQYF. The chain links TRBV4-1 to TRBJ2-7; D gene ambiguous. The CDR3 runs to 16 residues. The ends were cut back, 1 base at V and 2 bases at J, with 15 bases in the middle. The germline V gene encodes CDR1 MGHRA and CDR2 YSYEKL.

The rearrangement links TRBV14 to TRBJ2-1; possibly TRBD2 for D (5 bases). This CDR3 contains 19 residues. V was trimmed by 0 bases and J by 4 bases, leaving 22 bases between them. CDR1 SGHDN and CDR2 FVKESK come from the germline V gene. Here the CDR3 reads CASSQEELVGAALYNEQFF. For the CDR3, the DNA is TGTGCCAGCAGCCAAGAAGAGTTGGTAGGAGCGGCCTTATACAATGAGCAGTTCTTC.

The chain couples TRBV7-3 to TRBJ2-5, with D tentatively TRBD2 (6 bases). The germline V gene has CDR1 SGHTA and CDR2 FQGTGA. Between the trimmed V and J ends, which lost 4 bases and 5 bases, there was a span of 23 bases. The CDR3 consists of 17 residues. The DNA for the CDR3 is TGTGCCAGCAGCTCAACTCCCGGGACGGTGGAGGGGGAGACCCAGTACTTC. It yields the protein CASSSTPGTVEGETQYF.